Following are 27 T cell receptor beta chains from one sample sequenced in a study of OX40 agonist ivuxolimab in advanced cancers. Clones were sequenced by immunoSEQ multiplex PCR, and TCRdb holds only the in-frame ones, with some missing. The data contain 90,000 to 100,000 clones, 90% to 95% of them seen just once; the ten biggest clones take up approximately 2.5%. The source material was CD4+ or CD8+ T cells sorted from blood, sampled in a trial of the OX40 agonist ivuxolimab. The receptors derive from an adult with an advanced solid tumor such as melanoma, head and neck, liver or kidney cancer.

The J gene is TRBJ2-1, the V gene TRBV27, with TRBD2 matching 12 bases. This CDR3 contains 15 residues. With 6 bases clipped from V and 6 bases from J, the junction kept 6 bases outside the gene matches. CDR1 and CDR2 from the germline V gene are MNHEY and SMNVEV (reference sequence). The CDR3 spells CASSLGLAGINEQFF. The CDR3 region has the DNA TGTGCCAGCAGCTTGGGACTAGCGGGTATCAATGAGCAGTTCTTC.

This clone was found once. The CDR3 loop reads CASSPGGSGESETQYF. The CDR3 region has the DNA TGTGCCAGCAGCCCAGGTGGCTCTGGAGAATCAGAGACCCAGTACTTC. V usage is TRBV4-2 and J usage is TRBJ2-5; D remains unclear. Germline lookup yields CDR1 LGHNA and CDR2 YNFKEQ. Trimming cost V 4 bases and J 4 bases, with 19 bases left between them. CDR3 length equals 16 residues.

The chain uses TRBV7-3 and TRBJ2-1, with D possibly TRBD2 on 5 matching bases. Trimming removed 2 bases from V and 5 bases from J, with 10 bases in between. The CDR3 runs to 14 residues. Germline CDR1 and CDR2: SGHTA and FQGTGA. In DNA form, the CDR3 reads TGTGCCAGCAGCTTAGAGGGAGAAGACAATGAGCAGTTCTTC. As protein: CASSLEGEDNEQFF.

This clone was observed once. The V gene is TRBV28, the J gene TRBJ2-1, with TRBD1 as a possible D gene (6 bases). Germline CDR1 MDHEN, CDR2 SYDVKM. Trimming removed 2 bases from V and 0 bases from J, with 11 bases in between. This CDR3 comprises 16 residues. CDR3 loop: CASSLRDTRSYNEQFF. CDR3 DNA sequence: TGTGCCAGCAGTTTACGGGACACCCGCTCCTACAATGAGCAGTTCTTC. Combining the CDR3 with reference TRBV28 and TRBJ2-1 gives the whole variable domain DVKVTQSSRYLVKRTGEKVFLECVQDMDHENMFWYRQDPGLGLRLIYFSYDVKMKEKGDIPEGYSVSREKKERFSLILESASTNQTSMYLCASSLRDTRSYNEQFFGPGTRLTVL.

The gene calls are TRBV28 and TRBJ2-2; a possible D gene is TRBD2 (5 bases). This CDR3 is built from 13 residues. V lost 11 bases and J 4 bases, leaving 14 bases between the germline ends. CDR1 is MDHEN and CDR2 is SYDVKM in the germline V gene. Here the CDR3 reads CAYGEPSTGELFF. The CDR3 DNA reads as TGTGCCTACGGGGAGCCGAGCACCGGGGAGCTGTTTTTT. The complete variable domain, with remaining parts taken from reference TRBV28 and TRBJ2-2, reads DVKVTQSSRYLVKRTGEKVFLECVQDMDHENMFWYRQDPGLGLRLIYFSYDVKMKEKGDIPEGYSVSREKKERFSLILESASTNQTSMYLCAYGEPSTGELFFGEGSRLTVL.

The rearrangement uses TRBV28 and TRBJ2-2; 12 nucleotides match TRBD2. J lost 6 bases, V lost 2 bases, and 1 base had no gene match. The CDR3 consists of 15 residues. Germline values: CDR1 MDHEN, CDR2 SYDVKM. Here the CDR3 reads CASSLPSGRAGELFF. In nucleotides, the CDR3 is TGTGCCAGCAGTTTACCTAGCGGGAGGGCCGGGGAGCTGTTTTTT.

This chain links TRBV10-1 with TRBJ2-3; tentative D call: TRBD1 (5 bases). The CDR3 sequence is 15 residues long. Germline V lookup: CDR1 WNHNN, CDR2 SYGVQD (reference sequence). V lost 8 bases and J lost 3, with 18 bases in between. CDR3 nucleotide sequence: TGCGCCAGCTCCGCGACAGTTAGTGGGACAGATACGCAGTATTTT. The encoded protein is CASSATVSGTDTQYF.

Regarding this clone: Germline and junction disagree at one end, which may indicate a read error. The chain links TRBV29-1 to TRBJ2-7; 8 nucleotides match TRBD2. The CDR3 consists of 13 residues. Germline CDR1 SQVTM, CDR2 ANQGSEA. CDR3 sequence: CSVPGAGEYGQYF. CDR3 in DNA: TGCAGCGTACCAGGAGCGGGAGAATACGGGCAGTACTTC.

The chain employs TRBV10-3 and TRBJ2-3; D is unclear. Trimming removed 5 bases from V and 2 bases from J, with 11 bases in between. The CDR3 spans 14 residues. Germline V gene lookup returns CDR1 ENHRY and CDR2 SYGVKD. This CDR3 is CAISKIQNTDTQYF. Written as DNA, the CDR3 is TGTGCCATCAGTAAAATCCAGAACACAGATACGCAGTATTTT.

V is TRBV28 and J is TRBJ1-5; TRBD1 is a possible D gene (6 bases). V was cut by 7 bases and J by 1 base, with 14 bases left in between. Germline V CDR1 and CDR2: MDHEN, SYDVKM. The CDR3 loop spans 15 amino acids. The CDR3 loop is CASKLGGASNQPQHF. DNA of the CDR3: TGTGCCAGCAAACTAGGGGGGGCGAGCAATCAGCCCCAGCATTTT.

The chain has TRBV7-2 and TRBJ1-4, with D tentatively TRBD1 (6 bases). The ends were cut back, 5 bases at V and 6 bases at J, with 16 bases in the middle. This CDR3 region has 15 residues. Germline lookup yields CDR1 SGHTA and CDR2 FQGNSA. The CDR3 sequence is CASSTIQGAHEKLFF. The DNA for the CDR3 is TGTGCCAGCAGCACAATACAGGGAGCCCATGAAAAACTGTTTTTT.

The V call is TRBV11-2, the J call TRBJ2-1, with TRBD1 identical over 7 bases. The CDR3 covers 14 residues. The germline gives CDR1 SGHAT, CDR2 FQNNGV. V trimming: 3 bases; J trimming: 5 bases; junction bases outside the gene matches: 4. The CDR3 nucleotides read TGTGCCAGCAGCTTGGGGACAGCAAACAATGAGCAGTTCTTC. It codes for CASSLGTANNEQFF.

The V and J genes are TRBV6-4 and TRBJ2-1; maybe TRBD2 (6 bases). This CDR3 has 14 residues. From germline, CDR1 is MRHNA and CDR2 SNTAGT. Trimming removed 5 bases at V and 6 bases at J, with 14 bases between. The CDR3 protein is CASSQRQGGNEQFF. The CDR3 region has the DNA TGTGCCAGCAGTCAGAGGCAGGGAGGCAATGAGCAGTTCTTC.

This clone was seen only once. The chain is built from TRBV4-2 and TRBJ1-4; a weak D match, TRBD1 (5 bases). In germline, CDR1 is LGHNA, CDR2 YNFKEQ. The CDR3 covers 15 residues. The ends were cut back, 2 bases at V and 10 bases at J, with 17 bases in the middle. CDR3 DNA: TGTGCCAGCAGCCAATGGACCCAGGGTAGCGGAAAACTGTTTTTT. Translating it yields CASSQWTQGSGKLFF.

This clone has more than one count but fewer than ten. The chain links TRBV6-6 to TRBJ2-4; D might be TRBD1 (5 bases). In germline, CDR1 is MNHNY, CDR2 SVGAGI (reference sequence). This CDR3 contains 15 residues. V was clipped by 5 bases and J by 0 bases, with 11 bases between them. The CDR3 region is CASSQLTGAKNIQYF. DNA of the CDR3: TGTGCCAGCAGTCAGCTTACAGGAGCCAAAAACATTCAGTACTTC.

This clone has only one observation. This chain links TRBV30 with TRBJ1-2; 7 nucleotides agree with TRBD1. The CDR3 contains 13 residues. V shed 7 bases and J 7 bases; nucleotides not matched to a gene: 12. Germline V gives CDR1 GTSNPN, CDR2 SVGIG (reference sequence). CDR3 sequence reads: CALDRVAAGGYTF. The CDR3 DNA reads TGTGCCTTAGACAGGGTTGCTGCTGGTGGCTACACCTTC.

This chain joins TRBV19 and TRBJ2-3, with D unclear. CDR1 LNHDA and CDR2 SQIVND come from the germline V gene (reference sequence). The V gene lost 5 bases and the J gene lost 6 bases, with 9 bases spanning the gap. The CDR3 extends over 12 amino acids. The DNA of the CDR3 is TGTGCCAGTAGTCAGAAGTCGGATACGCAGTATTTT. Its protein product is CASSQKSDTQYF.

In this sample, this clone turned up a few times. V and J are TRBV10-1 and TRBJ2-7; either TRBD1 or TRBD2 may fit D (5 bases each). The CDR3 loop spans 11 amino acids. CDR1 is WNHNN, CDR2 SYGVQD, per germline (reference sequence). Deletions cut 11 bases from V and 9 bases from J, with 17 bases between. For the CDR3, the DNA is TGCGCCGGGACCCCCTCCCTGGGGCAGTACTTC. Its translation: CAGTPSLGQYF.

This chain joins TRBV4-2 and TRBJ1-2; tentative D call: TRBD1 (5 bases). Per the germline V gene, CDR1 is LGHNA and CDR2 is YNFKEQ. The CDR3 has 16 amino acids. Trimming shortened V by 0 bases and J by 4 bases, and 15 bases separated the two germline ends. CDR3 residues: CASSQDLSQGIYGYTF. The CDR3 nucleotides read TGTGCCAGCAGCCAAGATCTTTCTCAGGGTATCTATGGCTACACCTTC.

This clone was seen a few times. The rearrangement uses TRBV30 and TRBJ1-1; 7 positions match TRBD1. CDR1 and CDR2 (germline): GTSNPN, SVGIG (reference sequence). The ends lost 4 bases at V and 5 bases at J; junction bases unmatched: 4. The CDR3 covers 12 residues. The CDR3 DNA is TGTGCCTGGACAGGGGGAGGGACTGAAGCTTTCTTT. As protein: CAWTGGGTEAFF.

The genes are TRBV18 and TRBJ2-1, with 9 bases aligning to TRBD1. V gave up 6 bases and J gave up 10 bases; unmatched junction bases: 13. CDR3 length: 15 amino acids. Germline loops: CDR1 KGHSH, CDR2 LQKENI. The CDR3 reads CASSKGQGDLGEQFF. DNA for the CDR3: TGTGCCAGCTCCAAGGGACAGGGCGACCTTGGGGAGCAGTTCTTC.

The V call is TRBV6-5, the J call TRBJ2-1, with unresolved D. This CDR3 has 16 amino acids. V was cut by 4 bases and J by 7 bases, with 20 bases left in between. Germline V gene sequence: CDR1 MNHEY, CDR2 SVGAGI. The CDR3 DNA reads TGTGCCAGCAGTTTACTCCGGGTCCCTTCTGGGAATGAGCAGTTCTTC. Translation: CASSLLRVPSGNEQFF.

This chain uses TRBV5-1 with TRBJ2-1; the D is unclear. The CDR3 covers 13 residues. V was pared by 0 bases and J by 3 bases, with 4 bases between. From germline, CDR1 is SGHRS and CDR2 YFSETQ. The CDR3 loop is CASSLDNYNEQFF. The CDR3 nucleotides are TGCGCCAGCAGCTTGGACAACTACAATGAGCAGTTCTTC.

This sequence joins TRBV18 and TRBJ1-3; weak D call: TRBD1 (5 bases). V dropped 3 bases and J dropped 0 bases, with 9 bases sitting between them. This CDR3 has 15 residues. Germline values: CDR1 KGHSH, CDR2 LQKENI. The CDR3 loop is CASSPARVSGNTIYF. In DNA form, the CDR3 reads TGTGCCAGCTCACCCGCCAGGGTCTCTGGAAACACCATATATTTT.

The chain carries TRBV5-5 and TRBJ1-5, with D unclear. V shed 6 bases and J shed 1 base, with 11 bases lying between them. Germline CDR1 reads SGHKS; CDR2 reads YYEKEE (reference sequence). The CDR3 is made up of 14 amino acids. The CDR3 sequence: CASMVGVSNQPQHF. CDR3 in DNA: TGTGCCAGCATGGTGGGCGTCAGCAATCAGCCCCAGCATTTT.

The J gene is TRBJ2-7, the V gene TRBV5-4, with 11 nucleotides matching TRBD2. V lost 2 bases, J lost 0 bases, and 4 bases stayed unmatched. Per germline, CDR1 SGHNT and CDR2 YYREEE (reference sequence). CDR3 length: 16 amino acids. CDR3 nucleotide sequence: TGTGCCAGCAGCTTCGGACTAGCGGGCGGCTCCTACGAGCAGTACTTC. Encoded protein: CASSFGLAGGSYEQYF.

This chain links TRBV6-4 with TRBJ2-7; 10 nucleotides align to TRBD1. The CDR3 totals 18 residues. V shed 2 bases, J shed 0 bases, and the junction held 10 bases outside the gene matches. Germline V lookup: CDR1 MRHNA, CDR2 SNTAGT. DNA of the CDR3: TGTGCCAGCAGTGACCCAAAAGTGACAGGGGGCCCCTCCTACGAGCAGTACTTC. Translated: CASSDPKVTGGPSYEQYF.